These T cell receptor beta chains were read from a single sample in a study of blood T cell repertoires in COVID-19. Sequencing used immunoSEQ multiplex PCR; TCRdb keeps in-frame clones, though not all of them. The profile shows 110,000 to 150,000 clones, 81% of them singletons. The sequencing input was peripheral blood. The receptor source for this set is a human donor in a cohort sampled during active COVID-19. CDR3s include the opening cysteine and the closing phenylalanine or tryptophan. Fields, in order: D gene, V gene, clone size, J gene, CDR3 protein, CDR3 DNA. A D gene is named only where the DNA matches it firmly. The size field is filled for only some rows; it gives once, few, many or a size class.

D gene: TRBD1; V gene: TRBV5-1; clone size: NA; J gene: TRBJ2-5; CDR3 protein: CASSVTGTQETQYF; CDR3 DNA: TGCGCCAGCAGCGTGACAGGGACCCAAGAGACCCAGTACTTC
D gene: NA; V gene: TRBV18; clone size: NA; J gene: TRBJ2-5; CDR3 protein: CASSQSQAETQYF; CDR3 DNA: TGTGCCAGCTCACAAAGTCAGGCAGAGACCCAGTACTTC
D gene: NA; V gene: TRBV19; clone size: NA; J gene: TRBJ2-7; CDR3 protein: CASSAYREPYEQYF; CDR3 DNA: TGTGCCAGTAGTGCATACAGGGAGCCCTACGAGCAGTACTTC
D gene: TRBD1; V gene: TRBV29-1; clone size: NA; J gene: TRBJ2-7; CDR3 protein: CSVARDSNAYEQYF; CDR3 DNA: TGCAGCGTGGCGAGGGACAGTAACGCCTACGAGCAGTACTTC
D gene: NA; V gene: TRBV7-9; clone size: NA; J gene: TRBJ2-3; CDR3 protein: CASSPTAAGPRGDTQYF; CDR3 DNA: TGTGCCAGCAGCCCCACGGCGGCGGGACCCCGTGGGGATACGCAGTATTTT
D gene: NA; V gene: TRBV5-6; clone size: NA; J gene: TRBJ2-5; CDR3 protein: CASSLGLAETQYF; CDR3 DNA: TGTGCCAGCAGCTTGGGTCTAGCGGAGACCCAGTACTTC
D gene: NA; V gene: TRBV29-1; clone size: NA; J gene: TRBJ1-2; CDR3 protein: CSVAHSEGEMDYGYTF; CDR3 DNA: TGCAGCGTTGCCCACTCCGAGGGGGAAATGGACTATGGCTACACCTTC
D gene: NA; V gene: TRBV7-6; clone size: NA; J gene: TRBJ1-2; CDR3 protein: CASSPRAGGVGYGYTF; CDR3 DNA: TGTGCCAGCAGCCCCCGCGCCGGGGGTGTGGGCTATGGCTACACCTTC
D gene: NA; V gene: TRBV18; clone size: once; J gene: TRBJ2-5; CDR3 protein: CASSPNQGQETQYF; CDR3 DNA: TGTGCCAGCTCACCGAATCAGGGCCAAGAGACCCAGTACTTC
D gene: TRBD2; V gene: TRBV28; clone size: NA; J gene: TRBJ2-7; CDR3 protein: CASCRTSPYEQYF; CDR3 DNA: TGTGCCAGCTGCCGGACTAGCCCCTACGAGCAGTACTTC
D gene: TRBD1; V gene: TRBV18; clone size: NA; J gene: TRBJ2-7; CDR3 protein: CASSPRDRGSSYEQYF; CDR3 DNA: TGTGCCAGCTCACCACGCGACAGGGGTAGCTCCTACGAGCAGTACTTC
D gene: NA; V gene: TRBV9; clone size: NA; J gene: TRBJ2-7; CDR3 protein: CASSVGQNYEQYF; CDR3 DNA: TGTGCCAGCAGCGTAGGGCAGAACTACGAGCAGTACTTC
D gene: NA; V gene: TRBV6-5; clone size: once; J gene: TRBJ2-7; CDR3 protein: CASSTQTIPSYEQYF; CDR3 DNA: TGTGCCAGCAGTACACAGACAATACCCTCCTACGAGCAGTACTTC
D gene: TRBD1; V gene: TRBV13; clone size: once; J gene: TRBJ2-7; CDR3 protein: CASSLGGTGFYEQYF; CDR3 DNA: TGTGCCAGCAGCTTAGGGGGGACAGGGTTTTACGAGCAGTACTTC
D gene: NA; V gene: TRBV6-2/TRBV6-3; clone size: many; J gene: TRBJ2-2; CDR3 protein: CASSGGGDTGELFF; CDR3 DNA: TGTGCCAGCAGCGGAGGGGGCGACACCGGGGAGCTGTTTTTT
D gene: NA; V gene: TRBV6-5; clone size: NA; J gene: TRBJ1-3; CDR3 protein: CASSYFGRGKNTIYF; CDR3 DNA: TGTGCCAGCAGTTACTTCGGACGGGGGAAAAACACCATATATTTT
D gene: NA; V gene: TRBV4-3; clone size: NA; J gene: TRBJ1-3; CDR3 protein: CASSQWTGRSGNTIYF; CDR3 DNA: TGCGCCAGCAGCCAATGGACTGGGCGCTCTGGAAACACCATATATTTT
D gene: NA; V gene: TRBV5-1; clone size: NA; J gene: TRBJ2-7; CDR3 protein: CASSLGQGGGAHEQYF; CDR3 DNA: TGCGCCAGCAGCTTGGGGCAAGGAGGGGGCGCCCACGAGCAGTACTTC
D gene: TRBD1; V gene: TRBV28; clone size: NA; J gene: TRBJ2-7; CDR3 protein: CASRAGGSYEQYF; CDR3 DNA: TGTGCCAGCAGAGCAGGGGGCTCCTACGAGCAGTACTTC
D gene: TRBD1; V gene: TRBV6-5; clone size: NA; J gene: TRBJ1-3; CDR3 protein: CASSDRGSSGNTIYF; CDR3 DNA: TGTGCCAGCAGCGACAGGGGAAGCTCTGGAAACACCATATATTTT
D gene: TRBD2; V gene: TRBV5-6; clone size: NA; J gene: TRBJ2-1; CDR3 protein: CASSYPSGSRVEQFF; CDR3 DNA: TGTGCCAGCAGCTACCCTAGCGGGAGTAGGGTTGAGCAGTTCTTC
D gene: TRBD2; V gene: TRBV27; clone size: NA; J gene: TRBJ2-7; CDR3 protein: CASSFGTSGDEQYF; CDR3 DNA: TGTGCCAGCAGTTTCGGGACTAGCGGGGACGAGCAGTACTTC
D gene: TRBD2; V gene: TRBV24-1; clone size: NA; J gene: TRBJ2-1; CDR3 protein: CATSDMPGLAGGPGNEQFF; CDR3 DNA: TGTGCCACCAGTGATATGCCGGGACTAGCGGGAGGGCCGGGCAATGAGCAGTTCTTC
D gene: TRBD2; V gene: TRBV5-1; clone size: NA; J gene: TRBJ2-7; CDR3 protein: CASSLAFPGLAGRDEQYF; CDR3 DNA: TGCGCCAGCAGCTTGGCCTTTCCCGGACTAGCGGGACGCGACGAGCAGTACTTC
D gene: TRBD2; V gene: TRBV27; clone size: NA; J gene: TRBJ2-1; CDR3 protein: CASSPLAGGDSEQFF; CDR3 DNA: TGTGCCAGCAGTCCGTTAGCGGGAGGGGATAGTGAGCAGTTCTTC
D gene: TRBD2; V gene: TRBV15; clone size: NA; J gene: TRBJ2-5; CDR3 protein: CATGTPLAGVETQYF; CDR3 DNA: TGTGCCACCGGTACCCCCCTAGCGGGAGTAGAGACCCAGTACTTC
D gene: TRBD1; V gene: TRBV4-3; clone size: NA; J gene: TRBJ1-3; CDR3 protein: CASSQEQGAGNTIYF; CDR3 DNA: TGCGCCAGCAGCCAGGAACAGGGGGCTGGAAACACCATATATTTT
D gene: TRBD1; V gene: TRBV19; clone size: NA; J gene: TRBJ1-6; CDR3 protein: CASSPRTGGGGYPLHF; CDR3 DNA: TGTGCCAGTAGTCCCCGGACAGGGGGCGGGGGATATCCCCTCCACTTT
D gene: NA; V gene: TRBV28; clone size: NA; J gene: TRBJ2-7; CDR3 protein: CASSSGQLYEQYF; CDR3 DNA: TGTGCCAGCAGTTCCGGACAGCTGTACGAGCAGTACTTC
D gene: NA; V gene: TRBV5-3; clone size: NA; J gene: TRBJ1-3; CDR3 protein: CARSSKTGTTSGNTIYF; CDR3 DNA: TGTGCCAGAAGCTCAAAAACAGGGACGACCTCTGGAAACACCATATATTTT
D gene: NA; V gene: TRBV20-1; clone size: NA; J gene: TRBJ2-5; CDR3 protein: CSARGRETQYF; CDR3 DNA: TGCAGTGCTAGGGGCCGGGAGACCCAGTACTTC
D gene: TRBD1; V gene: TRBV28; clone size: NA; J gene: TRBJ1-2; CDR3 protein: CASSFGGQGVIYGYTF; CDR3 DNA: TGTGCCAGCAGTTTCGGGGGACAGGGGGTGATCTATGGCTACACCTTC